These T cell receptor beta chains were read from a single sample in a study of vaccination and CD4 T cells after COVID-19. TCRdb reprocessed the PCR reads via MiXCR and lists one record per CDR3 protein. The data show 4,000 to 5,000 distinct CDR3 sequences, around 50% seen once. Antigen specificity for these receptors is unknown. Sequenced material: CD4+ T cells from blood, cultured in vitro. The source is a human donor who had recovered from COVID-19. Each CDR3 is given with its conserved first and last residue. A D gene is named only where the DNA matches it firmly. Rows may omit the clone size; those that give it use once, few, many or a size class.

D gene	V gene	J gene	CDR3 length	clone size	CDR3 protein	CDR3 DNA
TRBD1	TRBV7-6	TRBJ1-1	14	-	CASSPAGGRAEAFF	TGTGCCAGCAGCCCCGCAGGGGGAAGAGCTGAAGCTTTCTTT
TRBD1	TRBV6-1	TRBJ1-6	15	-	CASSASGTGNSPLHF	TGTGCCAGCAGCGCATCCGGGACAGGGAATTCACCCCTCCACTTT
TRBD1	TRBV6-1	TRBJ1-2	15	-	CASRGGQGSNYGYTF	TGTGCCAGCAGGGGGGGACAGGGGTCTAACTATGGCTACACCTTC
-	TRBV6-1	TRBJ1-2	12	few	CASRANGRGYTF	TGTGCCAGCAGAGCCAACGGCCGAGGCTACACCTTC
-	TRBV7-2	TRBJ2-7	12	-	CASSLSTGTPGF	TGTGCCAGCAGCTTATCTACCGGGACCCCAGGGTTC
-	TRBV20-1	TRBJ1-1	11	few	CSARGDTEAFF	TGCAGTGCCCGGGGGGACACTGAAGCTTTCTTT
TRBD1	TRBV20-1	TRBJ1-1	12	-	CSARDETGEAFF	TGCAGTGCTAGAGATGAGACAGGGGAAGCTTTCTTT
-	TRBV20-1	TRBJ2-5	13	-	CSASLVREETQYF	TGCAGTGCTAGTTTGGTCCGGGAAGAGACCCAGTACTTC
-	TRBV20-1	TRBJ1-2	13	few	CSARDLEGYGYTF	TGCAGTGCTAGAGACCTAGAAGGCTATGGCTACACCTTC
-	TRBV20-1	TRBJ2-1	10	-	CSAGEAGQFF	TGCAGTGCGGGGGAGGCCGGGCAGTTCTTC
-	TRBV7-9	TRBJ2-7	11	-	CAVQGRYEQYF	TGTGCCGTTCAGGGACGGTACGAGCAGTACTTC
-	TRBV20-1	TRBJ1-2	13	-	CTGDRLVNYGYTF	TGCACGGGGGACCGGCTGGTGAACTATGGCTACACCTTC
-	TRBV7-2	TRBJ2-7	11	-	CASSWGDEQYF	TGTGCCAGCAGCTGGGGGGACGAGCAGTACTTC